The 22 T cell receptor beta chains below were found in one sample sequenced in a study of blood T cell repertoires in COVID-19. Clones were sequenced by immunoSEQ multiplex PCR, and TCRdb holds only the in-frame ones, with some missing. The data hold roughly 60,000 clones, with almost 85% observed a single time. Sequences were obtained from peripheral blood. The receptor source for this set is a human donor in a cohort sampled during active COVID-19.

The J gene is TRBJ1-3, the V gene TRBV11-2; D gene uncertain. Trimming removed 5 bases from V and 0 bases from J, with 11 bases in between. There are 15 residues in the CDR3. Germline V gene data show CDR1 as SGHAT and CDR2 as FQNNGV. In DNA form, the CDR3 reads TGTGCCAGCAGCGCATTTGAGGGCTCTGGAAACACCATATATTTT. It encodes CASSAFEGSGNTIYF.

The rearrangement links TRBV28 to TRBJ1-1; D call uncertain. Germline values: CDR1 MDHEN, CDR2 SYDVKM. This CDR3 spans 15 amino acids. Trimming stripped 7 bases from V and 0 bases from J, with 15 bases between. The CDR3 DNA is TGTGCCAGCACCCTATCTCCCAAGATGAACACTGAAGCTTTCTTT. The encoded protein is CASTLSPKMNTEAFF.

This clone has a single count. The chain combines TRBV28 with TRBJ1-5; 7 bases are shared with TRBD1. The CDR3 consists of 19 residues. Unmatched junction bases numbered 16, after V lost 5 bases and J lost 0 bases. The germline V gene encodes CDR1 MDHEN and CDR2 SYDVKM. The CDR3: CASSISGTEYAHSNQPQHF. CDR3 bases: TGTGCCAGCAGTATCTCCGGGACAGAGTATGCCCATAGCAATCAGCCCCAGCATTTT.

This clone was picked up one time. The V call is TRBV4-1, the J call TRBJ2-7; perhaps TRBD1 as D (6 bases). This CDR3 is built from 15 residues. V was clipped by 1 base and J by 4 bases, with 14 bases between them. In germline, CDR1 is MGHRA, CDR2 YSYEKL. The DNA for the CDR3 is TGCGCCAGCAGCCAAGCGCTACAGGGTATGTACGAGCAGTACTTC. This translates into CASSQALQGMYEQYF.

The CDR3 nucleotides are TGCGCCAGCTCCCCGGACAGGGTGGGCACCGGGGAGCTGTTTTTT. Translating it yields CASSPDRVGTGELFF. The genes are TRBV5-1 and TRBJ2-2; 8 nucleotides match TRBD1. Per the germline V gene, CDR1 is SGHRS and CDR2 is YFSETQ. J gave up 4 bases and V 7 bases, and 9 bases lay outside the gene matches. The CDR3 contains 15 residues.

This CDR3 reads CSAGTVANEKLFF. DNA for the CDR3: TGCAGCGCTGGGACAGTTGCTAATGAAAAACTGTTTTTT. V gene TRBV29-1 combines with J gene TRBJ1-4, with 7 bases identical to TRBD1. Trimming at V came to 7 bases and at J to 3 bases, leaving 5 bases not matched to a gene. This CDR3 has 13 amino acids. Germline V gene lookup returns CDR1 SQVTM and CDR2 ANQGSEA.

This chain joins TRBV7-2 and TRBJ2-7, with 10 bases lining up with TRBD2. Germline loops: CDR1 SGHTA, CDR2 FQGNSA. V lost 5 bases, J lost 2 bases, and 6 bases stayed unmatched. The CDR3 length is 15 residues. CDR3 residues: CASSVTSGAPYEQYF. Here the CDR3 DNA reads TGTGCCAGCAGCGTAACTAGCGGGGCTCCCTACGAGCAGTACTTC.

V and J are TRBV6-5 and TRBJ1-1; unclear D gene. Trimming removed 5 bases from V and 2 bases from J, with 12 bases in between. There are 14 residues in the CDR3. Germline CDR1 and CDR2: MNHEY and SVGAGI. CDR3 nucleotides: TGTGCCAGCAGTCGTGGCGGAGAAAACACTGAAGCTTTCTTT. It encodes CASSRGGENTEAFF.

This clone was seen a single time. This chain connects TRBV5-1 to TRBJ1-1; D call uncertain. The CDR3 has 18 amino acids. V lost 4 bases and J lost 0, with 22 bases in between. In germline, CDR1 is SGHRS, CDR2 YFSETQ. CDR3 coding DNA: TGCGCCAGCAGCGAGCTAGCTAGTAGACGGTTCATGAACACTGAAGCTTTCTTT. Translation gives CASSELASRRFMNTEAFF.

The chain recombines TRBV4-3 with TRBJ2-5; 9 nucleotides line up with TRBD1. Germline V lookup: CDR1 LGHNA, CDR2 YSLEER. The CDR3 is made up of 15 amino acids. Germline trimming cut 4 bases from V and 5 bases from J; bases unmatched to any gene: 8. The CDR3 sequence is CASSRQGQGGETQYF. In DNA form, the CDR3 reads TGCGCCAGCAGCCGCCAGGGACAGGGTGGGGAGACCCAGTACTTC.

The gene calls are TRBV28 and TRBJ2-6, with D maybe TRBD2 (7 bases). Trimming took 6 bases from V and 5 from J, leaving 26 bases between them. The CDR3 has 19 amino acids. CDR1 is MDHEN and CDR2 is SYDVKM in the germline V gene. CDR3 in DNA: TGTGCCAGCAGGGACGGTCCGGGGGGCGCTTCATCTTGGGCCAACGTCCTGACTTTC. It is translated as CASRDGPGGASSWANVLTF.

The sample holds one count of this clone. The chain links TRBV5-1 to TRBJ2-3; 11 nucleotides align to TRBD1. V gave up 0 bases and J gave up 6 bases; unmatched junction bases: 3. The CDR3 loop spans 15 amino acids. Germline V CDR1 and CDR2: SGHRS, YFSETQ. Here the CDR3 DNA reads TGCGCCAGCAGCTTGGTAGGACAGGGGGCGGATACGCAGTATTTT. It is translated as CASSLVGQGADTQYF. Filled out from reference TRBV5-1 and TRBJ2-3, the complete variable domain reads KAGVTQTPRYLIKTRGQQVTLSCSPISGHRSVSWYQQTPGQGLQFLFEYFSETQRNKGNFPGRFSGRQFSNSRSEMNVSTLELGDSALYLCASSLVGQGADTQYFGPGTRLTVL.

The V gene is TRBV6-5, the J gene TRBJ2-3, with D maybe TRBD2 (5 bases). The V and J ends lost 5 bases and 3 bases respectively, with 15 bases between them. Germline V gene lookup returns CDR1 MNHEY and CDR2 SVGAGI. The CDR3 consists of 15 residues. The CDR3 sequence: CASSRSGFETDTQYF. DNA for the CDR3: TGTGCCAGCAGTCGGAGCGGTTTTGAAACAGATACGCAGTATTTT.

The chain employs TRBV9 and TRBJ2-2, with D hard to call. This CDR3 is 13 amino acids long. Trimming took off 4 bases at V and 5 bases at J, with 9 bases between the two ends. Germline lookup yields CDR1 SGDLS and CDR2 YYNGEE. The CDR3: CASSPGFTGELFF. CDR3 bases: TGTGCCAGCAGCCCCGGGTTTACCGGGGAGCTGTTTTTT.

J is TRBJ1-5 and V is TRBV18; D call uncertain. V was pared by 3 bases and J by 0 bases, with 9 bases between. This CDR3 region has 15 residues. CDR1 and CDR2 (germline): KGHSH, LQKENI. This chain's CDR3 is CASSPSLNSNQPQHF. As DNA, the CDR3 is TGTGCCAGCTCACCTAGTCTGAATAGCAATCAGCCCCAGCATTTT.

The chain joins TRBV6-2 or TRBV6-3 to TRBJ2-1; a weak D match, TRBD2 (9 bases). The V end lost 2 bases, the J end lost 1 base, and 27 bases lay between the germline ends. Germline-derived CDR1 and CDR2 are MNHEY and SVGEGT. This CDR3 contains 21 residues. This CDR3 is CASSYPLTGDGSGRSYNEQFF. CDR3 sequence (DNA): TGTGCCAGCAGTTACCCTTTGACAGGGGATGGGAGCGGGAGGTCCTACAATGAGCAGTTCTTC.

The rearrangement uses TRBV4-2 and TRBJ2-7; 8 bases line up with TRBD2. CDR3 length equals 15 residues. Trimming at V came to 0 bases and at J to 1 base, leaving 2 bases not matched to a gene. Germline assignment: CDR1 LGHNA and CDR2 YNFKEQ. CDR3 DNA sequence: TGTGCCAGCAGCCAAGAAACTAGCGGATCCTACGAGCAGTACTTC. It translates to CASSQETSGSYEQYF.

The chain carries TRBV10-3 and TRBJ2-1, with 8 positions matching TRBD2. CDR1 is ENHRY and CDR2 is SYGVKD in the germline V gene. The CDR3 is 14 residues long. V shed 10 bases and J 5 bases; nucleotides not matched to a gene: 10. The CDR3 DNA sequence: TGTGCCAGCGGGGGGACCTGGGGTCACAATGAGCAGTTCTTC. Protein: CASGGTWGHNEQFF.

The V gene is TRBV6-6, the J gene TRBJ2-7; D perhaps matches TRBD1 (5 bases). This CDR3 region has 12 residues. The V gene's germline CDR1 is MNHNY and CDR2 SVGAGI (reference sequence). The V end was cut by 8 bases, the J end by 0 bases, with 8 bases between. As DNA, the CDR3 is TGTGCCAGCGGGGCTACCTCCTACGAGCAGTACTTC. Protein: CASGATSYEQYF.

The chain has TRBV19 and TRBJ2-2, with a weak D call TRBD1 (7 bases). This CDR3 contains 14 residues. Per the germline V gene, CDR1 is LNHDA and CDR2 is SQIVND (reference sequence). The ends were cut back, 0 bases at V and 6 bases at J, with 8 bases in the middle. CDR3 coding DNA: TGTGCCAGTAGTATAGACAGGGGGGCCGGGGAGCTGTTTTTT. This gives the protein CASSIDRGAGELFF.

The CDR3 DNA is TGTGCCAGCAGTTACTCGGGAGCGGGGGGGAATGAGCAGTTCTTC. This translates into CASSYSGAGGNEQFF. The chain has TRBV6-5 and TRBJ2-1, with TRBD2 matching over 10 bases. The CDR3 totals 15 residues. CDR1 and CDR2 from the germline V gene are MNHEY and SVGAGI. V was pared by 0 bases and J by 7 bases, with 3 bases of the junction left unmatched.

V and J are TRBV12-3 or TRBV12-4 and TRBJ1-3, with unresolved D. This CDR3 contains 13 residues. Trimming removed 4 bases from V and 4 bases from J, with 8 bases in between. The CDR3 here is CASSSSPGNTIYF. The CDR3 region has the DNA TGTGCCAGCAGTTCCAGTCCAGGAAACACCATATATTTT.